This entry describes one T cell receptor beta chain. This clone has only one observation. The antigen it recognizes is unknown. Base qualities are not provided; no much larger clone lies one nucleotide away. Per the germline V gene, SGHNT is the CDR1 and YENEEA is the CDR2. Germline trimming amounts to 9 bases on V and 5 bases on J, with 11 as the count of junction bases outside the gene matches. Including the terminal cysteine and phenylalanine, the CDR3 comprises 14 residues. The DNA shown is the 42-base CDR3, in frame from base 1. These data come from a study of blood T cell repertoires in COVID-19 (dated by TCRdb to about 2020). General notes on the study: Samples covering the acute and convalescent phases of COVID-19 were provided by collaborators in the United States, Italy and Spain. A de-identified subject ID, COVID-19 status, age in years and sex were almost always included in the sample metadata. Subjects who had been exposed to COVID-19, were actively infected with it, or had recovered from it provided the deeply sampled blood TCRbeta repertoires that made up the dataset. Where HLA class I and class II types were available, the types were taken from metadata supplied by the sample provider, not from assay-based typing. The prospective study material was composed of cDNA or gDNA derived from T cells, B-cell-depleted T cells, or PBMCs. A freely available public database, intended as a resource for researchers studying the immune response to SARS-CoV-2, is where the repertoires were released. Samples came from the ongoing ImmuneRACE study (first 160 participants) plus 1,254 subjects from 6 global collaborators.

Results the study describes overall, beyond this receptor: Clinical and demographic metadata were provided uncurated, with the amount varying by source and participant.

Each collaborating institution followed its own protocols to collect whole blood in K2EDTA tubes. For TCRbeta analysis, collaborators shipped samples as frozen whole blood, isolated PBMCs, or DNA extracted from either of those sample types. TCRbeta CDR3 regions were amplified from genomic DNA by means of the immunoSEQ Assay, a bias-controlled multiplex PCR. Turning to the authors' computational methods: Nucleated cell counts per sample were estimated from amplification of reference gene primers within the assay. Sequence reads were collapsed and filtered to measure the absolute abundance of every unique TCRbeta CDR3 rearrangement. Productive Simpson clonality was computed per sample as the square root of Simpson's diversity index over productive rearrangements. Sourced from immuneACCESS, this table was stored by TCRdb with only in-frame sequences that have V and J called. A share of the clones is absent; for the studies checked, an unresolved V gene accounts for under half, and the remainder has no known explanation. The V and J calls and clone size come from that table; D and trimming were worked out from the DNA. The sample includes roughly 250,000 clones, with approximately 83% observed a single time. Approximately 7% of the sample is held by the ten biggest clonotypes.

What was sequenced was peripheral blood. This receptor was identified in a woman aged 50 to 60 with acute or convalescent COVID-19. The sequence links TRBV11-3 to TRBJ2-5, with TRBD2 matching 8 junction bases. The nucleotide sequence reads as follows: TGTGCCAGACGACCGGGGGGGCGGATTGAGACCCAGTACTTC. Translated, this is CARRPGGRIETQYF. Outside the CDR3, residues come from the reference TRBV11-3 and TRBJ2-5 proteins, so the full variable domain is: EAGVVQSPRYKIIEKKQPVAFWCNPISGHNTLYWYLQNLGQGPELLIRYENEEAVDDSQLPKDRFSAERLKGVDSTLKIQPAELGDSAVYLCARRPGGRIETQYFGPGTRLLVL.